A single sample is the source of the 19 T cell receptor beta chains below, sequenced in a study of blood T cells in healthy people across ages. Primers used in a second PCR of about 7 to 11 cycles were a sample-barcoded 5' primer and a J-beta primer mix. TCRdb reanalysed the 5' RACE reads using MiXCR and keeps one entry per CDR3 protein. Of around 620,000 distinct CDR3 sequences in the sample, roughly 28% were seen once. Sequencing was done on a sample of blood. These receptor sequences come from a woman in her 70s in good health.

This clonotype was observed a handful of times. One junction end disagrees with the germline gene, perhaps due to a read error. This rearrangement joins TRBV6-5 to TRBJ1-1, with TRBD1 matching 7 bases. The germline V gene has CDR1 MNHEY and CDR2 SVGAGI. There are 14 residues in the CDR3. CDR3 nucleotide sequence: TGTGCCAGCAGGCGGGGACAGCCGAACGCTGAAGCTTTCTTT. This translates into CASRRGQPNAEAFF.

The rearrangement joins TRBV12-3 or TRBV12-4 to TRBJ1-1; D unclear. The CDR3 contains 10 residues. Deletions cut 7 bases from V and 2 bases from J, with 2 bases between. CDR3 nucleotides: TGTGCCAGCATTAACACTGAAGCTTTCTTT. Translation: CASINTEAFF.

This clonotype was detected a few times. V is TRBV6-2 or TRBV6-3 and J is TRBJ2-2; D gene ambiguous. The CDR3 has 15 residues. The V end was cut by 4 bases, the J end by 2 bases, with 11 bases between. Germline lookup yields CDR1 MNHEY and CDR2 SVGEGT. In DNA, the CDR3 is TGTGCCAGCAGTTCTACTACTCCCAACACCGGGGAGCTGTTTTTT. It is translated as CASSSTTPNTGELFF.

V usage is TRBV5-1 and J usage is TRBJ1-1; 7 nucleotides align to TRBD1. The CDR3 is 20 residues long. The V gene's germline CDR1 is SGHRS and CDR2 YFSETQ. V lost 2 bases and J lost 2; bases outside the gene matches: 21. CDR3 sequence reads: CASSLSQGSLTGTGNTEAFF. The CDR3 DNA reads as TGCGCCAGCAGCTTATCACAGGGGTCCCTAACGGGAACGGGCAACACTGAAGCTTTCTTT.

The J gene is TRBJ2-2, the V gene TRBV12-3 or TRBV12-4; 9 nucleotides line up with TRBD1. V dropped 6 bases and J dropped 1; count of bases not matched to a gene: 6. This CDR3 is 16 amino acids long. CDR3 nucleotides: TGTGCCAGCAGCAATCAGGGACAGGGGAACACCGGGGAGCTGTTTTTT. This sequence encodes CASSNQGQGNTGELFF.

This clonotype was observed a few times. The V gene is TRBV20-1, the J gene TRBJ1-1; D ambiguous. The CDR3 is 13 amino acids. V gave up 3 bases and J gave up 1 base, with 9 bases separating them. Germline values: CDR1 DFQATT, CDR2 SNEGSKA (reference sequence). The CDR3 spells CSARASGNTEAFF. The CDR3 DNA is TGCAGTGCTAGGGCCTCCGGGAACACTGAAGCTTTCTTT.

The chain carries TRBV7-2 and TRBJ1-2, with TRBD1 as a possible D gene (6 bases). CDR1 is SGHTA and CDR2 is FQGNSA in the germline V gene. Trimming took off 6 bases at V and 8 bases at J, with 22 bases between the two ends. The CDR3 contains 15 residues. The CDR3 nucleotides are TGTGCCAGCAGATACACGGGGGGCAGGGCGAACGGCTACACCTTC. It specifies CASRYTGGRANGYTF.

This clonotype was seen a handful of times. This chain connects TRBV20-1 to TRBJ2-5; D is unresolved. V gave up 0 bases and J gave up 7 bases, with 9 bases separating them. Germline CDR1 DFQATT, CDR2 SNEGSKA (reference sequence). The length of the CDR3 is 12 residues. In nucleotides, the CDR3 is TGCAGTGCTAGAGATTTCGAAGTGACCCAGTACTTC. It specifies CSARDFEVTQYF.

The chain is built from TRBV4-3 and TRBJ2-7; 7 bases align to TRBD2. Trimming at V came to 1 base and at J to 6 bases, leaving 9 bases not matched to a gene. This CDR3 has 15 amino acids. Germline V CDR1 and CDR2: LGHNA, YSLEER. CDR3 in amino acids: CASSQGDYSPFEQYF. CDR3 sequence (DNA): TGCGCCAGCAGCCAAGGGGACTATAGCCCTTTCGAGCAGTACTTC.

Only a few counts were recorded for this clonotype. The chain uses TRBV29-1 and TRBJ1-5, with D possibly TRBD1 on 6 matching bases. The V gene lost 4 bases and the J gene lost 1 base, with 14 bases spanning the gap. The CDR3 totals 15 residues. Germline V gene lookup returns CDR1 SQVTM and CDR2 ANQGSEA. The CDR3 region is CSVGQGSGSNQPQHF. In nucleotides, the CDR3 is TGCAGCGTTGGGCAGGGGAGTGGGAGCAATCAGCCCCAGCATTTT.

There are many counts of this clonotype. This chain connects TRBV6-2 or TRBV6-3 to TRBJ2-6; no clear D. V lost 5 bases to trimming and J lost 0 bases, with 8 bases between them. The germline gives CDR1 MNHEY, CDR2 SVGEGT. The CDR3 has 15 residues. The CDR3 coding sequence is TGTGCCAGCAGTCTACAGAGCTCTGGGGCCAACGTCCTGACTTTC. It encodes CASSLQSSGANVLTF.

This clonotype was seen a handful of times. The chain joins TRBV20-1 to TRBJ1-5, with unresolved D. The ends were cut back, 8 bases at V and 1 base at J, with 12 bases in the middle. The CDR3 has 13 amino acids. The germline CDR1 and CDR2 sequences are DFQATT and SNEGSKA (reference sequence). The CDR3 reads CSTAAASNQPQHF. DNA of the CDR3: TGCAGTACCGCGGCGGCGAGCAATCAGCCCCAGCATTTT.

This chain uses TRBV29-1 with TRBJ1-2; D unresolved. The V and J ends lost 5 bases and 1 base respectively, with 5 bases between them. Germline lookup yields CDR1 SQVTM and CDR2 ANQGSEA. There are 11 residues in the CDR3. The CDR3: CSVLGNYGYTF. CDR3 nucleotide sequence: TGCAGCGTTTTGGGTAACTATGGCTACACCTTC.

This clonotype was seen only a few times. The genes are TRBV20-1 and TRBJ2-2; 7 bases are a match to TRBD1. The CDR3 totals 16 residues. Germline-derived CDR1 and CDR2 are DFQATT and SNEGSKA (reference sequence). Unmatched junction bases numbered 14, after V lost 3 bases and J lost 7 bases. The CDR3 DNA sequence: TGCAGTGCTAGGGGGGACAGAGCGTCGGGTTACGGGGAGCTGTTTTTT. Encoded protein: CSARGDRASGYGELFF.

The chain links TRBV27 to TRBJ1-4; D is perhaps TRBD1 (5 bases). Germline loops: CDR1 MNHEY, CDR2 SMNVEV (reference sequence). Trimming stripped 3 bases from V and 8 bases from J, with 16 bases between. The CDR3 length is 15 residues. The CDR3 loop is CASSLYRGTGEKLFF. The DNA of the CDR3 is TGTGCCAGCAGTTTGTATCGGGGGACCGGGGAAAAACTGTTTTTT.

This clonotype has just a few counts. This chain uses TRBV7-2 with TRBJ1-5; possible D gene TRBD1, 5 bases. The V and J ends lost 0 bases and 2 bases respectively, with 8 bases between them. Per germline, CDR1 SGHTA and CDR2 FQGNSA. This CDR3 contains 15 residues. CDR3 in DNA: TGTGCCAGCAGCTTAGCGGTAGGGGGCAATCAGCCCCAGCATTTT. Translating gives CASSLAVGGNQPQHF.

The chain joins TRBV12-3 or TRBV12-4 to TRBJ2-7; D tentatively fits TRBD1 or TRBD2 (5 bases each). With 6 bases removed from V and 2 bases from J, the gap between germline ends came to 11 bases. The CDR3 runs to 13 residues. The CDR3 protein is CASRRDLPYEQYF. The DNA for the CDR3 is TGTGCCAGCAGACGGGACCTCCCCTACGAGCAGTACTTC.

This chain links TRBV4-3 with TRBJ2-5, with a weak D call TRBD2 (7 bases). V lost 3 bases, J lost 4 bases, and 15 bases lay in between. The CDR3 sequence is 15 residues long. From germline, CDR1 is LGHNA and CDR2 YSLEER. The CDR3 DNA reads as TGCGCCAGCAGCCAGATCGGAAGGGGGGGAGAGACCCAGTACTTC. Its protein is CASSQIGRGGETQYF.

This sequence joins TRBV3-1 and TRBJ2-5; 7 bases line up with TRBD2. TRBJ2-7 explains the end of the DNA better; the J call may be wrong. Looked up from germline, CDR1 is LGHDT and CDR2 is YNNKEL (reference sequence). This CDR3 is 15 amino acids long. CDR3 sequence reads: CASSQEGAGNYEQYF. Here the CDR3 DNA reads TGTGCCAGCAGCCAAGAGGGAGCGGGAAACTACGAGCAGTACTTC.